These T cell receptor beta chains were read from a single sample in a study of T cell responses to AZD1222 COVID-19 vaccine. Assay used: immunoSEQ multiplex PCR; TCRdb lists only in-frame clones, some missing. Of about 150,000 clones in the sample, over 70% were seen once. The source was peripheral blood, collected 28 days after the second AZD1222 dose. The source of these receptors is an adult who received the AZD1222 COVID-19 vaccine. Each CDR3 is given with its conserved first and last residue. The order of the fields is V gene, clone size, D gene, J gene, CDR3 protein, CDR3 DNA. D genes are given only for firm matches. Where a row states a size, it is once, few, many or the class of an expanded clone; other rows omit it.

TRBV19	.	.	TRBJ1-5	CASSLPAGYQPQHF	TGTGCCAGTAGTCTCCCGGCGGGTTATCAGCCCCAGCATTTT
TRBV5-1	.	TRBD2	TRBJ2-3	CASSLARTSGRTDTQYF	TGCGCCAGCAGCTTGGCCCGGACTAGCGGGAGGACAGATACGCAGTATTTT
TRBV3-1/TRBV3-2	.	TRBD1	TRBJ1-2	CASSQSDRVFAGYTF	TGTGCCAGCAGCCAATCAGACAGGGTTTTCGCTGGCTACACCTTC
TRBV4-1	.	.	TRBJ2-5	CASSQDWGAQETQYF	TGCGCCAGCAGCCAAGATTGGGGGGCCCAAGAGACCCAGTACTTC
TRBV6-5	.	TRBD1	TRBJ1-3	CASSKDRAGNTIYF	TGTGCCAGCAGTAAGGACAGGGCTGGAAACACCATATATTTT
TRBV4-1	.	TRBD1	TRBJ1-2	CASSQDSTGGKSGYTF	TGCGCCAGCAGCCAGGATTCGACAGGGGGGAAGAGTGGCTACACCTTC
TRBV15	once	.	TRBJ1-3	CATSRAFSSAGNTIYF	TGTGCCACCAGCAGAGCCTTCTCTTCCGCTGGAAACACCATATATTTT
TRBV4-3	.	.	TRBJ1-4	CASSRGGAATNEKLFF	TGCGCCAGCAGCCGAGGAGGGGCAGCAACTAATGAAAAACTGTTTTTT
TRBV5-6	.	.	TRBJ2-3	CASSLRPALGTDTQYF	TGTGCCAGCAGCTTGAGACCCGCCTTGGGCACAGATACGCAGTATTTT
TRBV3-1/TRBV3-2	.	.	TRBJ1-3	CASSQVPLPGNTIYF	TGTGCCAGCAGCCAAGTCCCGCTCCCTGGAAACACCATATATTTT
TRBV13	.	.	TRBJ2-1	CASSLEGSRKYNEQFF	TGTGCCAGCAGCTTAGAGGGAAGCCGAAAGTACAATGAGCAGTTCTTC
TRBV19	once	.	TRBJ2-1	CASSLRAPWNEQFF	TGTGCCAGTAGTCTCCGGGCTCCCTGGAATGAGCAGTTCTTC
TRBV7-2	.	.	TRBJ2-5	CASSLEGLRAGETQYF	TGTGCCAGCAGCTTAGAGGGCCTGAGGGCGGGAGAGACCCAGTACTTC
TRBV7-7	.	.	TRBJ1-1	CASSLAWTAMMNTEAFF	TGTGCTAGCAGCTTAGCGTGGACGGCGATGATGAACACTGAAGCTTTCTTT
TRBV27	.	.	TRBJ1-5	CASSLTAYSNQPQHF	TGTGCCAGCAGTTTAACAGCATATAGCAATCAGCCCCAGCATTTT
TRBV7-9	.	.	TRBJ2-1	CASSFGGGYNEQFF	TGTGCCAGCAGCTTTGGGGGAGGCTACAATGAGCAGTTCTTC
TRBV3-1/TRBV3-2	.	TRBD1	TRBJ1-1	CASSPGGQGFLGTEAFF	TGTGCCAGCAGCCCCGGGGGACAGGGCTTCCTTGGGACTGAAGCTTTCTTT
TRBV28	once	TRBD1	TRBJ1-5	CASWDRRSNQPQHF	TGTGCCAGCTGGGACAGACGAAGCAATCAGCCCCAGCATTTT
TRBV23-1	once	TRBD1	TRBJ1-2	CASSQDTGGFGYTF	TGCGCCAGCAGTCAAGACACAGGGGGCTTTGGCTACACCTTC
TRBV12-3/TRBV12-4	.	.	TRBJ1-6	CASSLGLISPLHF	TGTGCCAGCAGTTTAGGACTAATTTCACCCCTCCACTTT
TRBV28	once	TRBD1	TRBJ1-2	CASSFRDRRMRVGYTF	TGTGCCAGCAGTTTCAGGGACAGGAGGATGAGAGTCGGCTACACCTTC
TRBV6-6	.	.	TRBJ1-1	CASSYSMGTEAFF	TGTGCCAGCAGTTACTCGATGGGGACTGAAGCTTTCTTT
TRBV18	.	.	TRBJ1-1	CASSPFAGLDTEAFF	TGTGCCAGCTCACCATTTGCAGGCCTGGACACTGAAGCTTTCTTT
TRBV4-2	few	TRBD1	TRBJ1-6	CASSQARQGSSPLHF	TGTGCCAGCAGCCAAGCCCGACAGGGATCCTCACCCCTCCACTTT
TRBV7-8	.	TRBD1	TRBJ2-7	CASSYRGLREQYF	TGTGCCAGCAGCTACAGGGGATTACGGGAGCAGTACTTC
TRBV28	few	.	TRBJ2-7	CASSLRRELSEQYF	TGTGCCAGCAGTTTAAGACGGGAGCTAAGCGAGCAGTACTTC
TRBV25-1	.	.	TRBJ1-1	CASSELGEAGTEAFF	TGTGCCAGCAGTGAATTGGGGGAGGCGGGTACTGAAGCTTTCTTT
TRBV20-1	.	.	TRBJ2-1	CSKVRSNEQFF	TGTTCCAAGGTACGAAGCAATGAGCAGTTCTTC
TRBV23-1	.	.	TRBJ1-1	CASRGGDTEAFF	TGCGCCAGCAGGGGAGGGGACACTGAAGCTTTCTTT
TRBV6-4	once	TRBD1	TRBJ2-7	CASRGDRENSYEQYF	TGTGCCAGCAGGGGGGACAGGGAAAATAGTTACGAGCAGTACTTC
TRBV6-2/TRBV6-3	.	.	TRBJ2-6	CASSYSRVSGANVLTF	TGTGCCAGCAGTTACTCCAGGGTTTCTGGGGCCAACGTCCTGACTTTC
TRBV29-1	once	.	TRBJ2-3	CSVVDGSRGTDTQYF	TGCAGCGTTGTTGATGGGTCTCGGGGCACAGATACGCAGTATTTT
TRBV9	once	TRBD2	TRBJ2-1	CASSAQGLAGYNEQFF	TGTGCCAGCAGCGCCCAGGGACTAGCGGGATACAATGAGCAGTTCTTC
TRBV9	.	.	TRBJ1-1	CASSVTPRVAEAFF	TGTGCCAGCAGCGTTACCCCGAGGGTGGCAGAAGCTTTCTTT
TRBV7-3	.	.	TRBJ1-1	CASSPTGRGNINTEAFF	TGTGCCAGCAGCCCTACAGGTCGTGGGAATATAAACACTGAAGCTTTCTTT
TRBV7-2	.	TRBD1	TRBJ2-1	CASTLTGFNEQFF	TGTGCCAGCACACTGACAGGGTTTAATGAGCAGTTCTTC
TRBV3-1/TRBV3-2	.	.	TRBJ1-1	CASSPTVGMNTEAFF	TGTGCCAGCAGCCCGACGGTCGGGATGAACACTGAAGCTTTCTTT
TRBV15	once	TRBD2	TRBJ2-3	CATSQPGAGDTDTQYF	TGTGCCACCAGCCAACCCGGGGCGGGAGACACAGATACGCAGTATTTT
TRBV5-6	.	.	TRBJ2-2	CASSLARASGELFF	TGTGCCAGCAGCTTGGCCAGGGCGAGCGGGGAGCTGTTTTTT
TRBV5-1	once	TRBD2	TRBJ2-7	CASSPEGRVEQYF	TGCGCCAGCAGCCCGGAAGGGAGGGTCGAGCAGTACTTC
TRBV28	.	TRBD1	TRBJ2-7	CASSTPGQGAAYEQYF	TGTGCCAGCAGCACCCCCGGACAGGGGGCAGCCTACGAGCAGTACTTC
TRBV28	.	.	TRBJ1-1	CASRPGQLMNTEAFF	TGTGCCAGCAGGCCCGGACAGCTTATGAACACTGAAGCTTTCTTT
TRBV10-3	.	TRBD1	TRBJ1-2	CAITGDRAGGGYTF	TGTGCCATCACCGGGGACAGGGCAGGGGGTGGCTACACCTTC
TRBV5-1	.	.	TRBJ2-2	CASRVTSGELFF	TGCGCCAGCAGGGTAACGTCCGGGGAGCTGTTTTTT
TRBV15	.	TRBD2	TRBJ2-3	CATSRDRAGVGDTQYF	TGTGCCACCAGCAGAGATCGAGCGGGAGTGGGAGATACGCAGTATTTT